The rows below give T cell receptor beta chains drawn from one sample of a study of CD8+ T cells in alopecia areata. Profiled with immunoSEQ multiplex PCR; TCRdb holds only in-frame clones, not every one. The table includes 150,000 to 200,000 clones, about 54% detected once. Material: CD4+ T cells sorted from blood. The source of these receptors is a human donor in good health. CDR3s include the opening cysteine and the closing phenylalanine or tryptophan. Each record gives: J gene, clone size, D gene, V gene, CDR3 length, CDR3 DNA, CDR3 protein. A D gene is named only where the DNA matches it firmly. Clone size is given for some rows only: seen once, a few or many times, or a class if the clone is expanded.

>TRBJ1-2|-|-|TRBV20-1|9
TGCAGTGCCCCGTTTGGCTACACCTTC
CSAPFGYTF
>TRBJ1-2|-|TRBD1|TRBV30|14
TGTGCCTGGAGTGTTTACAGGGGGCGCGGAGGCTACACCTTC
CAWSVYRGRGGYTF
>TRBJ2-7|-|TRBD1|TRBV5-1|14
TGCGCCAGCGGATTACAGGGGCATGCCTACGAGCAGTACTTC
CASGLQGHAYEQYF
>TRBJ2-7|few|TRBD1|TRBV7-2|16
TGTGCCAGCAGCCCGGAGGGGACAGGACCTACCTACGAGCAGTACTTC
CASSPEGTGPTYEQYF
>TRBJ2-7|-|-|TRBV25-1|13
TGTGCCAGCAGTCACAAGAGCTCCTACGAGCAGTACTTC
CASSHKSSYEQYF
>TRBJ1-5|-|-|TRBV10-2|13
TGCGCCAGCGGAGGACCGGGCAATCAGCCCCAGCATTTT
CASGGPGNQPQHF
>TRBJ2-7|few|-|TRBV29-1|11
TGCAGCGTTTTTGTGTCCTACGAGCAGTACTTC
CSVFVSYEQYF
>TRBJ2-3|-|TRBD2|TRBV4-1|16
TGCGCCAGCAGTCGGGGAGGGCCACCCCGCACAGATACGCAGTATTTT
CASSRGGPPRTDTQYF
>TRBJ2-7|-|-|TRBV14|15
TGTGCCAGCAGCCAAGAGCCAGGGAAGTCCTACGAGCAGTACTTC
CASSQEPGKSYEQYF
>TRBJ1-4|-|TRBD1|TRBV5-4|14
TGTGCCAGCAGCGAAACAGGGGGAAGGGAAAAACTGTTTTTT
CASSETGGREKLFF
>TRBJ2-5|-|-|TRBV27|14
TGTGCCAGCAGTAGAACTAGCCTCCCTGAGACCCAGTACTTC
CASSRTSLPETQYF
>TRBJ2-7|-|-|TRBV7-9|14
TGTGCCAGCAGCTTCGCAGGGGGGGCCTACGAGCAGTACTTC
CASSFAGGAYEQYF
>TRBJ2-5|few|-|TRBV15|13
TGTGCCACCAGCTTGAGACTACAAGAGACCCAGTACTTC
CATSLRLQETQYF
>TRBJ1-2|-|-|TRBV29-1|14
TGCAGCGTTGAAGATGGAGGGAGAAGCTCTGGCTACACCTTC
CSVEDGGRSSGYTF
>TRBJ2-1|few|-|TRBV19|13
TGTGCCAGTGGGCGCCGACAGGCTGGGCGGCAGTTCTTC
CASGRRQAGRQFF
>TRBJ2-3|few|-|TRBV18|15
TGTGCCAGCTCACCCGGGACTCAAAGCACAGATACGCAGTATTTT
CASSPGTQSTDTQYF
>TRBJ2-7|-|-|TRBV9|14
TGTGCCAGCAGCGTAGACGTCTCCTCCTACGAGCAGTACTTC
CASSVDVSSYEQYF
>TRBJ1-5|-|-|TRBV6-1|12
TGTGCCAGCAGGGACAGCTTAGAGCCCCAGCATTTT
CASRDSLEPQHF
>TRBJ2-7|-|-|TRBV25-1|13
TGTGCCACCCCACGCAGGGTGAAGTACGAGCAGTACTTC
CATPRRVKYEQYF
>TRBJ1-5|-|-|TRBV7-9|14
TGTGCCAGCAGCCCCGGCCAATCTCGTCAGCCCCAGCATTTT
CASSPGQSRQPQHF
>TRBJ2-5|-|TRBD1|TRBV28|15
TGTGCCAGCAGTCGGGACAGGGTTCGAGCAGAGACCCAGTACTTC
CASSRDRVRAETQYF
>TRBJ1-1|-|TRBD1|TRBV30|12
TGTGCCGGGGGACAGGGGGCTCCCGAAGCTTTCTTT
CAGGQGAPEAFF
>TRBJ2-1|once|-|TRBV29-1|15
TGCAGCGCCAACCCACGGGCAGAAATCTACAATGAGCAGTTCTTC
CSANPRAEIYNEQFF
>TRBJ1-5|few|-|TRBV6-5|13
TGTGCCAGCAGCCTATGGGGCGGGCAGCCCCAGCATTTT
CASSLWGGQPQHF
>TRBJ1-1|-|-|TRBV2|12
TGTGCCAGCAGTCCCCCCGAGGGGGAAGCTTTCTTT
CASSPPEGEAFF
>TRBJ2-7|-|-|TRBV5-6|14
TGTGCCAGCAGCCGGGGACGAAGCTCCTACGAGCAGTACTTC
CASSRGRSSYEQYF
>TRBJ2-5|-|-|TRBV10-3|13
TGTGCCAACGCCGTGGGTCCTCAGGAGACCCAGTACTTC
CANAVGPQETQYF
>TRBJ2-1|few|-|TRBV5-1|14
TGCGCCAGCAGCTTGGCAGGGGTCCCCAATGAGCAGTTCTTC
CASSLAGVPNEQFF
>TRBJ2-5|-|TRBD1|TRBV5-1|15
TGCGCCAGCAGCTTCTCGGACAGGAGTCAAGAGACCCAGTACTTC
CASSFSDRSQETQYF
>TRBJ1-4|-|-|TRBV28|11
TGTGCCAGCAGTTTATCCGCGAAACTGTTTTTT
CASSLSAKLFF
>TRBJ2-5|-|TRBD2|TRBV7-8|16
TGTGCCAGCAGCCCGTCCAGACTAGCGGAGCAAGAGACCCAGTACTTC
CASSPSRLAEQETQYF
>TRBJ2-3|few|-|TRBV29-1|12
TGCAGCGGAGCAGGCGCCACAGATACGCAGTATTTT
CSGAGATDTQYF
>TRBJ1-1|-|-|TRBV30|12
TGTGCCTGGAGTCCCGACGTAACTGAAGCTTTCTTT
CAWSPDVTEAFF
>TRBJ2-1|few|-|TRBV5-4|12
TGTGCCAGCAGACGTACAGGGAATGAGCAGTTCTTC
CASRRTGNEQFF
>TRBJ1-5|-|-|TRBV28|12
TGTGCCAGCTTTACGCTACGGCAGCCCCAGCATTTT
CASFTLRQPQHF
>TRBJ2-5|once|-|TRBV6-6|13
TGTGCCAGCAGTTACGGGGGAAAAGAGACCCAGTACTTC
CASSYGGKETQYF
>TRBJ1-4|few|-|TRBV7-6|13
TGTGCCAGCAGCCTCAGAGTTGGGGAAAAACTGTTTTTT
CASSLRVGEKLFF
>TRBJ1-3|-|-|TRBV30|14
TGTGCCGGATCAAGACGGAGCTCTGGAAACACCATATATTTT
CAGSRRSSGNTIYF